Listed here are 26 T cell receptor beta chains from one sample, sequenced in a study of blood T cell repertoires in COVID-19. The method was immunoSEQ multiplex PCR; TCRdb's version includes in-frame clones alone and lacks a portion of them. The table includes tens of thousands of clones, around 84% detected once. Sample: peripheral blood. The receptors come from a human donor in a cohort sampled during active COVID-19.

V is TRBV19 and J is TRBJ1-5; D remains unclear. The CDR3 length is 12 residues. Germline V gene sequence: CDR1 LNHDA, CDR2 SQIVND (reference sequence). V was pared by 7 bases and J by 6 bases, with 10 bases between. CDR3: CASTVGSQPQHF. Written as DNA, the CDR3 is TGTGCCAGTACCGTGGGGAGTCAGCCCCAGCATTTT.

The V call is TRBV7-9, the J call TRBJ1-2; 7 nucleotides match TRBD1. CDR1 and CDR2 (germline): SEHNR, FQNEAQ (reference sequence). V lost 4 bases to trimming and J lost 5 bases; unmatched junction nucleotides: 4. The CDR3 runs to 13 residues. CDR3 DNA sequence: TGTGCCAGCAGCTCGACAGGGAAGTATGGCTACACCTTC. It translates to CASSSTGKYGYTF. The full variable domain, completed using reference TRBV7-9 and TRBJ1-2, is DTGVSQNPRHKITKRGQNVTFRCDPISEHNRLYWYRQTLGQGPEFLTYFQNEAQLEKSRLLSDRFSAERPKGSFSTLEIQRTEQGDSAMYLCASSSTGKYGYTFGSGTRLTVV.

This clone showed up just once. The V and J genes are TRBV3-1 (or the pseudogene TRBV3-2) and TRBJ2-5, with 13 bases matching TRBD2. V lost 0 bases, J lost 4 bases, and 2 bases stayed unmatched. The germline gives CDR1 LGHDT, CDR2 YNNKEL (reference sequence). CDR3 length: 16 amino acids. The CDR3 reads CASSQDGTSGTETQYF. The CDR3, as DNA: TGTGCCAGCAGCCAAGATGGGACTAGCGGGACAGAGACCCAGTACTTC.

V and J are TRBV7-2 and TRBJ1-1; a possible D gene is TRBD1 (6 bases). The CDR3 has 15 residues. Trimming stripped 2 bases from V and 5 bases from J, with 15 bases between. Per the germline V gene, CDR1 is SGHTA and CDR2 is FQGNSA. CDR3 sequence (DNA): TGTGCCAGCAGCTTATCCCCTGAACAGGGAACTGAAGCTTTCTTT. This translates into CASSLSPEQGTEAFF.

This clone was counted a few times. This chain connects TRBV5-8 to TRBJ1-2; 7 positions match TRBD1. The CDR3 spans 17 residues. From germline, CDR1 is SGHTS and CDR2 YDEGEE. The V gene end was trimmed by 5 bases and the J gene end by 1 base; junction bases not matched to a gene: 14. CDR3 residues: CASRPDRLTIFNYGYTF. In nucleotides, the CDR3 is TGTGCCAGCAGACCGGACAGGCTTACTATTTTTAACTATGGCTACACCTTC.

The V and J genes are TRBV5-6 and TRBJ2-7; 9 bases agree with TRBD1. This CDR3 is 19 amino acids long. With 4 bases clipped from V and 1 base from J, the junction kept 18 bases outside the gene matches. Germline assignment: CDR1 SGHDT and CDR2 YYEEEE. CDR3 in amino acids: CASSGWDRVTSPVSYEQYF. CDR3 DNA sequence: TGTGCCAGCAGCGGCTGGGACAGGGTCACCTCTCCTGTTTCCTACGAGCAGTACTTC.

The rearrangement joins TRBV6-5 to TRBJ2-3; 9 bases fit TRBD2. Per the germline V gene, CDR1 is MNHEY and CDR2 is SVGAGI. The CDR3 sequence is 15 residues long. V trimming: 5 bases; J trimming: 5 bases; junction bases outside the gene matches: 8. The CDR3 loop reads CASSLWRGGQDTQYF. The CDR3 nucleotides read TGTGCCAGCAGTCTTTGGCGGGGGGGCCAAGATACGCAGTATTTT.

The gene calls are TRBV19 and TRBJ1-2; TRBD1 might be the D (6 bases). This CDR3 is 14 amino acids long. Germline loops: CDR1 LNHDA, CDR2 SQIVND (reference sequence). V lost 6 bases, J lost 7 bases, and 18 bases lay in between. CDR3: CASSPDPRTVGYTF. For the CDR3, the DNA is TGTGCCAGTAGCCCTGATCCCAGGACAGTTGGCTACACCTTC.

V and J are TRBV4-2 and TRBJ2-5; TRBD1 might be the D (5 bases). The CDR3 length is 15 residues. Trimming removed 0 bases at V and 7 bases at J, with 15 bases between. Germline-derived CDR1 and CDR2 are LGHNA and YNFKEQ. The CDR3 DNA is TGTGCCAGCAGCCAAGATCATGCGGATCAGGGGACCCAGTACTTC. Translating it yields CASSQDHADQGTQYF.

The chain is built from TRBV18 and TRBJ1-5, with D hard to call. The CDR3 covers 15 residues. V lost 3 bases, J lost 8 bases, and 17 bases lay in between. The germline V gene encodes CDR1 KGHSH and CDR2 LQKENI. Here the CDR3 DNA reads TGTGCCAGCTCACCTGGGCAGACCCCTGTTGAGCCCCAGCATTTT. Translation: CASSPGQTPVEPQHF.

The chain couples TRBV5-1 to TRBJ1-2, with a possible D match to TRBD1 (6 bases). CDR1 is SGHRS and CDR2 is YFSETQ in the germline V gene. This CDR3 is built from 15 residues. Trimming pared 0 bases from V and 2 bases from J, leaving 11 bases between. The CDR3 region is CASSLEQGKNYGYTF. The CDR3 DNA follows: TGCGCCAGCAGCTTGGAGCAGGGGAAAAACTATGGCTACACCTTC. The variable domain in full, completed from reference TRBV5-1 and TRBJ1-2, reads KAGVTQTPRYLIKTRGQQVTLSCSPISGHRSVSWYQQTPGQGLQFLFEYFSETQRNKGNFPGRFSGRQFSNSRSEMNVSTLELGDSALYLCASSLEQGKNYGYTFGSGTRLTVV.

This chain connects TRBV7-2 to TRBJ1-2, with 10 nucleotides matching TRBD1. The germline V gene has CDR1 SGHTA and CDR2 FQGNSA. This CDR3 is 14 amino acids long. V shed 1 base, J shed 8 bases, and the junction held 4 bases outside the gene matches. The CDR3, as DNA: TGTGCCAGCAGCTTAGAGCGGACAGGGGGGGGCTACACCTTC. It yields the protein CASSLERTGGGYTF.

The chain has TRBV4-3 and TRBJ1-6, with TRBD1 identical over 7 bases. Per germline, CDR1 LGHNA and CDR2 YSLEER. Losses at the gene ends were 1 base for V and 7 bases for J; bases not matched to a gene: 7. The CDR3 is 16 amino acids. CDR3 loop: CASSQGSTGFNSPLHF. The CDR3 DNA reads TGCGCCAGCAGCCAAGGTTCGACAGGGTTCAATTCACCCCTCCACTTT.

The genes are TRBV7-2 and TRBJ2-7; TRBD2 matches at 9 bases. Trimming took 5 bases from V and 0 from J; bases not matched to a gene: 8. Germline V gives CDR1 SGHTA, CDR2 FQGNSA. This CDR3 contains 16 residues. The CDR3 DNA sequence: TGTGCCAGCAGCACACAGACTAGCGGTAGCTCCTACGAGCAGTACTTC. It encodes CASSTQTSGSSYEQYF.

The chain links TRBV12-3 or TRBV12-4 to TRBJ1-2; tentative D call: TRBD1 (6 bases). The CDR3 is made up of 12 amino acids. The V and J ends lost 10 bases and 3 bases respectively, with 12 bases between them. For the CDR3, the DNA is TGTGCCACAGGGGCAGGGCACTATGGCTACACCTTC. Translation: CATGAGHYGYTF.

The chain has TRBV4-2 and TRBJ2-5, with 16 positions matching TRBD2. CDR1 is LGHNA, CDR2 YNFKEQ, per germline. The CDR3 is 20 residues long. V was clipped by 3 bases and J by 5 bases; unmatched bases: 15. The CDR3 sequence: CASSQPAAGTSGGAQETQYF. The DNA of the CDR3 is TGTGCCAGCAGCCAGCCCGCCGCGGGGACTAGCGGGGGGGCCCAGGAGACCCAGTACTTC.

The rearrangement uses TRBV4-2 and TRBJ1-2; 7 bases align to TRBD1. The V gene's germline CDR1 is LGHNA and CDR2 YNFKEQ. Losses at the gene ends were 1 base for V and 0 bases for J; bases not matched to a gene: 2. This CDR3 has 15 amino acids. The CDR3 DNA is TGTGCCAGCAGCCAAGGGACAGGAGCTAACTATGGCTACACCTTC. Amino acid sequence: CASSQGTGANYGYTF.

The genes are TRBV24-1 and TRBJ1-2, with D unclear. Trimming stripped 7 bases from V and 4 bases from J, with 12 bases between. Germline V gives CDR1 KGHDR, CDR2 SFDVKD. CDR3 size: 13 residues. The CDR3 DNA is TGTGCCACCAGCGAGGAGGGCCCCTATGGCTACACCTTC. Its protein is CATSEEGPYGYTF.

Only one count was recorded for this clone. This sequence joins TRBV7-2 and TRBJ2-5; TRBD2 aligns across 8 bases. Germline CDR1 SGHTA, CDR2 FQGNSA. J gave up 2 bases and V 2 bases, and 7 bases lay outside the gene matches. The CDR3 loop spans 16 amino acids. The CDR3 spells CASSLNKRGFQETQYF. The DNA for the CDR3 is TGTGCCAGCAGCTTAAACAAGCGGGGGTTTCAAGAGACCCAGTACTTC.

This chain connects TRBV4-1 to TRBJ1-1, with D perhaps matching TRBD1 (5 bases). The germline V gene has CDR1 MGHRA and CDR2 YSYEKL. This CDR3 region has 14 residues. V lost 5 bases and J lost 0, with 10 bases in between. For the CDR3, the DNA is TGCGCCAGCAGCGTACGACAGATGAACACTGAAGCTTTCTTT. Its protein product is CASSVRQMNTEAFF.

CDR3 residues: CAMGQGGSEQYF. CDR3 sequence (DNA): TGTGCCATGGGACAGGGAGGTTCCGAGCAGTACTTC. The rearrangement links TRBV10-3 to TRBJ2-7, with 9 bases lining up with TRBD1. The CDR3 spans 12 residues. The V and J ends lost 9 bases and 6 bases, in that order; junction bases with no gene match: 6. Germline V gene sequence: CDR1 ENHRY, CDR2 SYGVKD.

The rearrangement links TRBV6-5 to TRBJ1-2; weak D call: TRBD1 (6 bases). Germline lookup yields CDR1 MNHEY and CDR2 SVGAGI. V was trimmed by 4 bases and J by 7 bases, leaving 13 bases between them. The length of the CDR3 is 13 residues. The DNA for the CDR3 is TGTGCCAGCAGTTCCGAGGGGGGGAGTGGCTACACCTTC. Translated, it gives CASSSEGGSGYTF.

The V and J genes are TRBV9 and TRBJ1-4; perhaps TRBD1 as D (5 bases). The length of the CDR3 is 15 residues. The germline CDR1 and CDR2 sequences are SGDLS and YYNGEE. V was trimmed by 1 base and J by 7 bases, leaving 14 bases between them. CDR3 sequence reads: CASSVTVQGGEKLFF. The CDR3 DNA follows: TGTGCCAGCAGCGTAACCGTCCAGGGCGGTGAAAAACTGTTTTTT.

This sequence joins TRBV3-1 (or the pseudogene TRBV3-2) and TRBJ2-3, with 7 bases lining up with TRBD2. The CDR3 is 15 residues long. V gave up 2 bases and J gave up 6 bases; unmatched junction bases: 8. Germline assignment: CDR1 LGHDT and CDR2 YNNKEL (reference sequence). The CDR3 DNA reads TGTGCCAGCAGCCAAAGTAGCCAGGGAGGGGATACGCAGTATTTT. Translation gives CASSQSSQGGDTQYF.

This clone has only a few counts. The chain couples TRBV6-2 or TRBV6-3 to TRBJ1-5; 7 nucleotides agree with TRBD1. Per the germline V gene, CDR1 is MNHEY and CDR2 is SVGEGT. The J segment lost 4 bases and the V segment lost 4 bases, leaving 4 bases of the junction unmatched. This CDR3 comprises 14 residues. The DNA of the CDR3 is TGTGCCAGCAGTTCGCAGGGGGGTAATCAGCCCCAGCATTTT. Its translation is CASSSQGGNQPQHF.

CDR3 amino acids: CASSEGLGGGQAFF. The CDR3 coding sequence is TGTGCCAGCAGTGAGGGTTTGGGGGGGGGTCAGGCTTTCTTT. The genes are TRBV6-1 and TRBJ1-1; TRBD1 is a possible D gene (5 bases). V shed 3 bases and J shed 11 bases, with 19 bases lying between them. Germline V gene data show CDR1 as MNHNS and CDR2 as SASEGT. This CDR3 comprises 14 residues.